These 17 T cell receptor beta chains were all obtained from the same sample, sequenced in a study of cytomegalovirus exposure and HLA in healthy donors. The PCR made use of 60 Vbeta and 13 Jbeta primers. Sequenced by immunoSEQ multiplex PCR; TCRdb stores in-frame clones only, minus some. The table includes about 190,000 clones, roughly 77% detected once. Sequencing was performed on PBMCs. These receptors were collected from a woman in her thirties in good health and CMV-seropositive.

CDR3 coding DNA: TGTGCCAGCAGCTTGAGAGGGAGCGAAAACATTCAGTACTTC. Translated, it gives CASSLRGSENIQYF. The chain links TRBV5-4 to TRBJ2-4, with D perhaps TRBD2 (5 bases). V dropped 1 base and J dropped 5 bases, with 10 bases sitting between them. The length of the CDR3 is 14 residues. CDR1 SGHNT and CDR2 YYREEE come from the germline V gene (reference sequence).

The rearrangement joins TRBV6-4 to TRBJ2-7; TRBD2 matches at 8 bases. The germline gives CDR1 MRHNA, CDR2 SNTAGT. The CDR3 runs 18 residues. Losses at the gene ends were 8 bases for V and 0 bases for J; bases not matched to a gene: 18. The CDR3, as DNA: TGTGCCAGCCGAGGGCCCCTCCTCCCCGGGAGGGCCTCCTACGAGCAGTACTTC. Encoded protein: CASRGPLLPGRASYEQYF.

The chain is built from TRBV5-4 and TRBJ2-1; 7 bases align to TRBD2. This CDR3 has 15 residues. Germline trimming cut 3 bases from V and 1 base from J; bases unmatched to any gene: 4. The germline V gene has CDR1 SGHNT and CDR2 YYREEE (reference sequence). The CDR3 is CASSSLRGSYNEQFF. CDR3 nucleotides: TGTGCCAGCAGCTCCCTGCGGGGGTCCTACAATGAGCAGTTCTTC.

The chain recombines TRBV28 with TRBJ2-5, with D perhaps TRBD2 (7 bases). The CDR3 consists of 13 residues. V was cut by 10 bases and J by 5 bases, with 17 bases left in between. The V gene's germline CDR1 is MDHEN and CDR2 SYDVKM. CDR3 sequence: CATVLRGAETQYF. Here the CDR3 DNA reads TGTGCCACCGTCCTACGGGGGGCGGAGACCCAGTACTTC.

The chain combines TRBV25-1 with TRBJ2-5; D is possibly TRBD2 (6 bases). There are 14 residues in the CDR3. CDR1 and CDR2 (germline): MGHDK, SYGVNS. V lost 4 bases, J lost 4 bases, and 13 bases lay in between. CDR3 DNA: TGTGCCAGCAGTGGGCCGGAGGAGGGAGAGACCCAGTACTTC. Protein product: CASSGPEEGETQYF.

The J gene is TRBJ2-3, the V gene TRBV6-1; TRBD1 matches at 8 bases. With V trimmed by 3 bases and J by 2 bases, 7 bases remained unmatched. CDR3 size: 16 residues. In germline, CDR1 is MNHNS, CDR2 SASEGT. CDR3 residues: CASSEGDRGDTDTQYF. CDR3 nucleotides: TGTGCCAGCAGTGAGGGAGACAGGGGTGACACAGATACGCAGTATTTT.

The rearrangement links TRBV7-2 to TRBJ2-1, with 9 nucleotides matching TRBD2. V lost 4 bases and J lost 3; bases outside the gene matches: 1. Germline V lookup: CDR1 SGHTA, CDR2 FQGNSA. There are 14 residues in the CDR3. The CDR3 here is CASSYSGSYNEQFF. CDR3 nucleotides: TGTGCCAGCAGCTATAGCGGGAGCTACAATGAGCAGTTCTTC.

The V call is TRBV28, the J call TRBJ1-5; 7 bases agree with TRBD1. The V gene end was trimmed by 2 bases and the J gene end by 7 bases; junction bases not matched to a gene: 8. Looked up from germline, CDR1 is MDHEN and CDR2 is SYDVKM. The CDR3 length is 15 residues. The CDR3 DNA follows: TGTGCCAGCAGTTTACCCCGACAGGGCGGGCAGCCCCAGCATTTT. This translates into CASSLPRQGGQPQHF.

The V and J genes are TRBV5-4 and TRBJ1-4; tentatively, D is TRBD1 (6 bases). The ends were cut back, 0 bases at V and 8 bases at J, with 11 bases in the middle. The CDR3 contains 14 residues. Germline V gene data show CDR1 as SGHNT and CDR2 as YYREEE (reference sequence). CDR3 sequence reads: CASSLAQGQEKLFF. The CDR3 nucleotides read TGTGCCAGCAGCTTGGCACAGGGACAAGAAAAACTGTTTTTT.

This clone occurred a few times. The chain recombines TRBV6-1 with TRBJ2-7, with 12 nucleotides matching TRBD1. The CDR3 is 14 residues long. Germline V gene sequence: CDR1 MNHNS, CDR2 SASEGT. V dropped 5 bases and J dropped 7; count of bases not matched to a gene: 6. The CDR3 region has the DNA TGTGCCAGCAGTTCCGGGACAGGGGGCGGGGAGCAGTACTTC. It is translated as CASSSGTGGGEQYF.

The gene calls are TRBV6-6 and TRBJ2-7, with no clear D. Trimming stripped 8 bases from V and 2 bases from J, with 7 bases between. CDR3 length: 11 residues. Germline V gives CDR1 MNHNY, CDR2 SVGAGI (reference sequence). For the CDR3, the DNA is TGTGCCAGCGAGGCGGCCTACGAGCAGTACTTC. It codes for CASEAAYEQYF.

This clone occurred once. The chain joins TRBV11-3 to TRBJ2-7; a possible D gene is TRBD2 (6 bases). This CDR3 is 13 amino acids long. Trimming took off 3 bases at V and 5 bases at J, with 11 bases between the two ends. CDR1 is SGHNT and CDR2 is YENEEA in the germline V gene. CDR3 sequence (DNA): TGTGCCAGCAGCTTGAAAGGGAGGAACGAGCAGTACTTC. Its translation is CASSLKGRNEQYF.

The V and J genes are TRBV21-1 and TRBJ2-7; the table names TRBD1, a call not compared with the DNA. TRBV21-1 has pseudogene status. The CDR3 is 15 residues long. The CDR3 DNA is TGTGCCAGCAGCAACACAGGGGGTGGCTCCTACGAGCAGTACTTC. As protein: CASSNTGGGSYEQYF.

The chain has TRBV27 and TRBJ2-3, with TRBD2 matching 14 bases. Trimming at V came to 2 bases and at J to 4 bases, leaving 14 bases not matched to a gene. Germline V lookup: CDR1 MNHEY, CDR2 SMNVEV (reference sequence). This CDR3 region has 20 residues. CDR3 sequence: CASSLRSLPGLAGVPDTQYF. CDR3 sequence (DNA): TGTGCCAGCAGTTTACGAAGCCTCCCGGGACTAGCGGGAGTCCCAGATACGCAGTATTTT.

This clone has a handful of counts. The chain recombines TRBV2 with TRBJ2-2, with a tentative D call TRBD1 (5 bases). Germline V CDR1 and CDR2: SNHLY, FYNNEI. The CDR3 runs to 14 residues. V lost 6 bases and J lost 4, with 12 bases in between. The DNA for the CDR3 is TGTGCCAGCAGGCTTGGGGCGCCCACCGGGGAGCTGTTTTTT. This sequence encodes CASRLGAPTGELFF.

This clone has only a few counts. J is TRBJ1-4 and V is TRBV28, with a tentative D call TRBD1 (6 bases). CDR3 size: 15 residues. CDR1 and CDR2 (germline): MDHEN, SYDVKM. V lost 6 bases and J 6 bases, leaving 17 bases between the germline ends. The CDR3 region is CASSGYGQNYEKLFF. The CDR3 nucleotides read TGTGCCAGCAGCGGATACGGACAGAATTATGAAAAACTGTTTTTT.

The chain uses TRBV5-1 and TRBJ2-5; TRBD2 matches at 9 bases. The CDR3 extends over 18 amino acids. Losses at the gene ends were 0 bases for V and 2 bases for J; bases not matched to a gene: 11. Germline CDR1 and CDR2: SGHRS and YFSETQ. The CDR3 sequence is CASSLALTSGPNQETQYF. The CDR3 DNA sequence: TGCGCCAGCAGCTTGGCCCTGACTAGCGGACCCAATCAAGAGACCCAGTACTTC.